The next 7 T cell receptor beta chains were all read from a single sample in a study of cytomegalovirus exposure and HLA in healthy donors. Generated by immunoSEQ multiplex PCR, the TCRdb table keeps only in-frame clones and is missing some. The sample records roughly 130,000 clones, roughly 90% being singletons. Sample: PBMCs. These receptors all stem from a man aged 25-40 years in good health and CMV-seronegative.

This clone was seen only once. V is TRBV5-4 and J is TRBJ2-5, with TRBD2 identical over 8 bases. Germline V gives CDR1 SGHNT, CDR2 YYREEE (reference sequence). There are 14 residues in the CDR3. V gave up 2 bases and J gave up 4 bases; unmatched junction bases: 4. CDR3 sequence: CASSFGGGGETQYF. For the CDR3, the DNA is TGTGCCAGCAGCTTCGGGGGGGGAGGAGAGACCCAGTACTTC. Complete variable domain (other parts from reference TRBV5-4 and TRBJ2-5): ETGVTQSPTHLIKTRGQQVTLRCSSQSGHNTVSWYQQALGQGPQFIFQYYREEENGRGNFPPRFSGLQFPNYSSELNVNALELDDSALYLCASSFGGGGETQYFGPGTRLLVL.

V usage is TRBV27 and J usage is TRBJ2-7; 10 positions agree with TRBD2. Germline loops: CDR1 MNHEY, CDR2 SMNVEV (reference sequence). CDR3 length: 17 residues. The V gene end was trimmed by 3 bases and the J gene end by 1 base; junction bases not matched to a gene: 9. CDR3 DNA: TGTGCCAGCAGTTTGGCCCATTCTAGCGGGAGATCCTACGAGCAGTACTTC. This translates into CASSLAHSSGRSYEQYF.

The chain employs TRBV6-1 and TRBJ2-7; TRBD1 matches at 7 bases. CDR1 and CDR2 from the germline V gene are MNHNS and SASEGT. The ends lost 1 base at V and 6 bases at J; junction bases unmatched: 6. This CDR3 has 14 residues. CDR3 bases: TGTGCCAGCAGTGAAGGACAGGGTAGTACCGAGCAGTACTTC. Translation gives CASSEGQGSTEQYF.

The V gene is TRBV7-3, the J gene TRBJ1-1, with 7 bases aligning to TRBD1. CDR3 length: 13 residues. After removal of 5 bases from V and 5 bases from J, the junction contained 5 bases not matched to a gene. The V gene's germline CDR1 is SGHTA and CDR2 FQGTGA. The CDR3 nucleotides read TGTGCCAGCAGCGCGCAGACAGGGACTGAAGCTTTCTTT. It codes for CASSAQTGTEAFF.

This chain joins TRBV29-1 and TRBJ2-7; TRBD2 might be the D (5 bases). V lost 8 bases and J lost 5, with 13 bases in between. The CDR3 contains 11 residues. Germline CDR1 reads SQVTM; CDR2 reads ANQGSEA. The CDR3 nucleotides are TGCAGCCTCCTGTACGGGAACGAGCAGTACTTC. This codes for CSLLYGNEQYF.

This clone was seen only once. The chain uses TRBV5-1 and TRBJ2-2, with D perhaps TRBD2 (7 bases). The CDR3 has 16 residues. V was cut by 4 bases and J by 3 bases, with 16 bases left in between. CDR1 and CDR2 (germline): SGHRS, YFSETQ. CDR3 nucleotide sequence: TGCGCCAGCAGCCCTGAAGGGGGGGACTACACCGGGGAGCTGTTTTTT. Protein: CASSPEGGDYTGELFF.

The chain is built from TRBV5-1 and TRBJ2-7, with D maybe TRBD2 (7 bases). This CDR3 has 16 residues. Germline CDR1 reads SGHRS; CDR2 reads YFSETQ. V was trimmed by 0 bases and J by 2 bases, leaving 15 bases between them. This chain's CDR3 is CASSLGFGGATYEQYF. In DNA form, the CDR3 reads TGCGCCAGCAGCTTGGGTTTTGGGGGGGCTACCTACGAGCAGTACTTC.